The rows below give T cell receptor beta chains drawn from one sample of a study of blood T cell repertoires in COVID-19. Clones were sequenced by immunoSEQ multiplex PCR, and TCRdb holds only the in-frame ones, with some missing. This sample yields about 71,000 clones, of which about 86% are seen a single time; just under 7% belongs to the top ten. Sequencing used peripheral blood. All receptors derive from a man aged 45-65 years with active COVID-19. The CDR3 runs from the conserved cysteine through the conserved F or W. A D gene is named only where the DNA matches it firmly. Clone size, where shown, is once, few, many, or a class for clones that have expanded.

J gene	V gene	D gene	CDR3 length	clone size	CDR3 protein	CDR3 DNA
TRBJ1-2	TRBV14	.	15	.	CASSQVYEGIYGYTF	TGTGCCAGCAGCCAAGTGTACGAGGGCATCTATGGCTACACCTTC
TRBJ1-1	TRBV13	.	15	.	CASSPRPRQNTEAFF	TGTGCCAGCAGCCCTCGCCCGAGGCAGAACACTGAAGCTTTCTTT
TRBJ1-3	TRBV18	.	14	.	CASSPREGGNTIYF	TGTGCCAGCTCACCCAGGGAAGGGGGAAACACCATATATTTT
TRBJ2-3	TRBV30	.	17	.	CAWRPQPGVHSTDTQYF	TGTGCCTGGAGGCCCCAGCCGGGGGTTCATAGCACAGATACGCAGTATTTT
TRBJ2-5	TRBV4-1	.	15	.	CASSQDRTYQETQYF	TGCGCCAGCAGCCAAGACAGGACATATCAAGAGACCCAGTACTTC
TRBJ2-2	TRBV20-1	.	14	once	CSASKGHNTGELFF	TGCAGTGCTAGTAAGGGGCATAACACCGGGGAGCTGTTTTTT
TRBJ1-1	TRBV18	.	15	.	CASSPRSELNTEAFF	TGTGCCAGCTCTCCCCGCTCGGAGTTGAACACTGAAGCTTTCTTT
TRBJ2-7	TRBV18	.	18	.	CASSPLNLPGTPFPEQYF	TGTGCCAGCTCCCCGCTCAACCTCCCGGGGACACCTTTCCCCGAGCAGTACTTC
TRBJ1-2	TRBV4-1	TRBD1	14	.	CASRRPGQGYGYTF	TGCGCCAGCAGACGGCCGGGACAGGGGTATGGCTACACCTTC
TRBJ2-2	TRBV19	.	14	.	CASSTVRGSGELFF	TGTGCCAGTAGTACCGTGAGGGGGTCCGGGGAGCTGTTTTTT
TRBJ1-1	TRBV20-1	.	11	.	CSARRRTEAFF	TGCAGTGCTAGGAGGAGGACTGAAGCTTTCTTT
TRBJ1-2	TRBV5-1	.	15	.	CASSLVGGADYGYTF	TGCGCCAGCAGCTTGGTCGGGGGAGCGGACTATGGCTACACCTTC
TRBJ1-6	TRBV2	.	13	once	CASTRETESPLHF	TGTGCCAGCACTAGGGAGACCGAGTCACCCCTCCACTTT
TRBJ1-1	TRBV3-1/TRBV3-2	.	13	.	CASSQMRNTEAFF	TGTGCCAGCAGCCAGATGCGGAACACTGAAGCTTTCTTT
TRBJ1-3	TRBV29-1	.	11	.	CSVGGGNTIYF	TGCAGCGTGGGAGGTGGAAACACCATATATTTT
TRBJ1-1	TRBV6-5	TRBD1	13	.	CASRMDRAGKAFF	TGTGCCAGCAGGATGGACAGGGCAGGGAAAGCTTTCTTT
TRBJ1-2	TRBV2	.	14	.	CASSEALSAYGYTF	TGTGCCAGCAGTGAAGCGCTCAGCGCCTATGGCTACACCTTC
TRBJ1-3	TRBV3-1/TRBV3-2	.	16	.	CASASLLGAPGNTIYF	TGTGCCAGCGCCTCCCTCTTGGGGGCGCCTGGAAACACCATATATTTT
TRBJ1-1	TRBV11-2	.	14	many	CASSLEGVGTEAFF	TGTGCCAGCTCCCTTGAAGGGGTGGGAACTGAAGCTTTCTTT
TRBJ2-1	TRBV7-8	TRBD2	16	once	CASSLVRLAGGNEQFF	TGTGCCAGCAGCTTAGTTCGGCTAGCGGGGGGGAATGAGCAGTTCTTC
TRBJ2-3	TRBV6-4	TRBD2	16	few	CASSDKPSGCTDTQYF	TGTGCCAGCAGTGACAAGCCTAGCGGGTGTACAGATACGCAGTATTTT
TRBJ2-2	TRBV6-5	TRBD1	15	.	CASRPDRVNTGELFF	TGTGCCAGCAGACCGGACAGGGTAAACACCGGGGAGCTGTTTTTT
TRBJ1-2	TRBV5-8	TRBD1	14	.	CASSFTGVNYGYTF	TGTGCCAGCAGCTTCACAGGGGTCAACTATGGCTACACCTTC
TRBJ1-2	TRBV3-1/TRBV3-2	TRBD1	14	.	CASSPGQGNYGYTF	TGTGCCAGCAGCCCCGGACAGGGGAACTATGGCTACACCTTC
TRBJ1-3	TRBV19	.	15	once	CASSTTPGRGNTIYF	TGTGCCAGTAGTACTACCCCAGGGAGGGGAAACACCATATATTTT
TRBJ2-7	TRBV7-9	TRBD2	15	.	CASSLGGAAWGEQYF	TGTGCCAGCAGCTTGGGAGGGGCAGCCTGGGGCGAGCAGTACTTC
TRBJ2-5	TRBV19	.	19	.	CASSSGTVLRFGGGETQYF	TGTGCCAGTAGTTCAGGGACAGTGTTGAGGTTCGGGGGTGGGGAGACCCAGTACTTC
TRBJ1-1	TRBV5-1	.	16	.	CASSILQGRLATEAFF	TGCGCCAGCAGCATACTACAGGGAAGGCTGGCCACTGAAGCTTTCTTT
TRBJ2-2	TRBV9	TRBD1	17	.	CASSARGTGEVTGELFF	TGTGCCAGCAGCGCCCGTGGGACAGGGGAAGTCACCGGGGAGCTGTTTTTT
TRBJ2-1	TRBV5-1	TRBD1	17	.	CASSLATGTGAGNEQFF	TGCGCCAGCAGCTTGGCCACGGGGACAGGGGCGGGAAATGAGCAGTTCTTC
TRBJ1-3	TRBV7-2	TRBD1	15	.	CASSLRQGAGNTIYF	TGTGCCAGCAGCCTAAGACAGGGGGCTGGAAACACCATATATTTT
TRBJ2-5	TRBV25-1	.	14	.	CASSGDRDQETQYF	TGTGCCAGCAGTGGCGACAGAGACCAAGAGACCCAGTACTTC
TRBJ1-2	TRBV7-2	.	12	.	CASSMAGYGYTF	TGTGCCAGCAGCATGGCAGGGTATGGCTACACCTTC
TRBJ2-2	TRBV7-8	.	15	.	CASSIRQSNTGELFF	TGTGCCAGCAGCATACGACAGTCGAACACCGGGGAGCTGTTTTTT
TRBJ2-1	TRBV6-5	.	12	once	CASVGGYNEQFF	TGTGCCAGCGTGGGGGGATACAATGAGCAGTTCTTC
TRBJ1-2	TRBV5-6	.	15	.	CASSLGYGPNYGYTF	TGTGCCAGCAGCTTGGGGTACGGTCCTAACTATGGCTACACCTTC
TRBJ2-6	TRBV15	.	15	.	CATNNRASGANVLTF	TGTGCCACTAATAACAGGGCTTCCGGGGCCAACGTCCTGACTTTC
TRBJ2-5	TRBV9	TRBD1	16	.	CASSARGQAVQETQYF	TGTGCCAGCAGCGCCCGGGGACAGGCAGTTCAAGAGACCCAGTACTTC
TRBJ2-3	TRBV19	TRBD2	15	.	CASSKTLAGSNTQYF	TGTGCCAGTAGTAAAACACTAGCGGGGAGCAATACGCAGTATTTT
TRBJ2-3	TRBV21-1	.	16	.	CASSKIRGRASDTQYF	TGTGCCAGCAGCAAGATCCGCGGGAGGGCCTCAGATACGCAGTATTTT
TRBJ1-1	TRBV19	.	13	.	CASSADQGTEVFF	TGTGCCAGTAGTGCCGACCAGGGCACTGAAGTTTTCTTT
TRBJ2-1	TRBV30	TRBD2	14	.	CAWRFSGSWGEQFF	TGTGCCTGGAGGTTTAGCGGGAGTTGGGGTGAGCAGTTCTTC
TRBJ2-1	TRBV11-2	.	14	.	CASSLDWSSNEQFF	TGTGCCAGCAGCTTAGATTGGTCTAGTAATGAGCAGTTCTTC
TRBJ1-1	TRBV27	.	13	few	CASSLAGAAEAFF	TGTGCCAGCAGTTTAGCAGGGGCCGCTGAAGCTTTCTTT
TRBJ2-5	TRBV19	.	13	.	CASSQTYQETQYF	TGTGCCAGTAGTCAGACATACCAAGAGACCCAGTACTTC
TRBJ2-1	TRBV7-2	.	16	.	CASSWDRRGRGTGQFF	TGTGCCAGCAGCTGGGACCGGCGGGGCCGGGGCACGGGGCAGTTCTTC
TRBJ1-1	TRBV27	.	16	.	CASSKGSQGRNTEAFF	TGTGCCAGCAGTAAGGGCTCCCAGGGGAGGAACACTGAAGCTTTCTTT
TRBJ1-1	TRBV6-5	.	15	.	CASSLAGLQNTEAFF	TGTGCCAGCAGTCTGGCGGGGCTCCAGAACACTGAAGCTTTCTTT
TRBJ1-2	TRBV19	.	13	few	CATLGGQNYGYTF	TGTGCCACCCTCGGAGGACAGAACTATGGCTACACCTTC
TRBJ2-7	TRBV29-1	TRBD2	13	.	CSVRLAAPYEQYF	TGCAGCGTTAGGCTAGCGGCGCCCTACGAGCAGTACTTC
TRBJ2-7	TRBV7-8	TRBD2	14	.	CASSTAGGLAGKYF	TGTGCCAGCAGCACCGCGGGTGGGTTAGCGGGGAAGTACTTC
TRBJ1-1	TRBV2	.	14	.	CASSVGRMNTEAFF	TGTGCCAGCAGTGTTGGCAGAATGAACACTGAAGCTTTCTTT
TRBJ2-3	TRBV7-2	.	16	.	CASSPAIGGGRDTQYF	TGTGCCAGCAGCCCGGCCATTGGGGGGGGCAGAGATACGCAGTATTTT
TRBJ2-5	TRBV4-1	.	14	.	CASSQPGNQETQYF	TGCGCCAGCAGCCAGCCAGGGAACCAAGAGACCCAGTACTTC
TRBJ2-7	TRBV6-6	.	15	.	CASSFSQGIAYEQYF	TGTGCCAGCAGTTTCTCACAGGGAATTGCCTACGAGCAGTACTTC
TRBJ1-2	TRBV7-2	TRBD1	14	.	CASSSETGIGGYTF	TGTGCCAGCAGCTCCGAGACAGGGATCGGTGGCTACACCTTC
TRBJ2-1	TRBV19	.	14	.	CASSIDQGGGEQFF	TGTGCCAGTAGTATAGATCAAGGGGGTGGTGAGCAGTTCTTC
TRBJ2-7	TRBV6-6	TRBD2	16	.	CASSSSGGGKAYEQYF	TGTGCCAGCAGTTCTAGCGGGGGGGGTAAAGCCTACGAGCAGTACTTC
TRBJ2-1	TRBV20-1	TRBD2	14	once	CSASKTSGSNEQFF	TGCAGTGCTAGTAAAACTAGCGGGAGCAATGAGCAGTTCTTC